This TCR beta chain originates from a study of metastatic and nonmetastatic thyroid tumors. Study-wide context: Samples came from malignant and benign thyroid patients, and repertoires were compared across blood and tumor or nodule tissue.

Thyroid surgery had not been preceded by any treatment in any patient. In the study's own analysis: In papillary thyroid cancer, a distant-metastasis classifier was built using CDR3 differences across clinicopathological groups. TCRdb re-called the PCR reads via MiXCR. For this entry, the V and J calls and clone size follow TCRdb and not the study's own pipeline. The sample lists roughly 46,000 clones, around 23% occurring once. With 2 bases removed from V and 6 bases from J, the gap between germline ends came to 2 bases. Per the germline V gene, CDR1 is WNHNN and CDR2 is SYGVQD (reference sequence). This CDR3 is 11 amino acids long. Broader study findings: Patients with malignant thyroid tumors reportedly had significantly higher TCR beta diversity than those with benign nodules, in blood and tumor.

Comments on this clone: The antigen is undetermined.

Sequenced: blood. The clonotype originates from a male donor with papillary thyroid cancer or a benign thyroid nodule (not recorded which). Some clones in this sample may be carry-over from other donors' samples. This chain links TRBV10-1 with TRBJ2-1, with D uncertain. CDR3 residues: CASSETNEQFF. In DNA, the CDR3 is TGCGCCAGCAGTGAGACCAATGAGCAGTTCTTC.